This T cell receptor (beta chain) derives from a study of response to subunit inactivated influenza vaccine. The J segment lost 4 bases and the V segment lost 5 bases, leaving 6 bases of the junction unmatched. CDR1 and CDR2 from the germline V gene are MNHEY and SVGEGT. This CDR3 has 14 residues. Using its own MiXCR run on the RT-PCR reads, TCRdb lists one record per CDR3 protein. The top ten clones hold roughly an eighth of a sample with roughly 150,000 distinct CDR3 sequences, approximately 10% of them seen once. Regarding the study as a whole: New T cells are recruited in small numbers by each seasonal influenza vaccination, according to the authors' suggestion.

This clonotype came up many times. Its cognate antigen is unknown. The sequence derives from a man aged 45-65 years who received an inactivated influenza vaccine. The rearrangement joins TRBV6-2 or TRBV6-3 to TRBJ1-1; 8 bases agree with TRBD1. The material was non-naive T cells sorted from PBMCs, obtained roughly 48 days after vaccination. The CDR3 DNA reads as TGTGCCAGCAGTCCGACAGGGGAGGGCACTGAAGCTTTCTTT. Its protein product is CASSPTGEGTEAFF.